These T cell receptor beta chains were read from a single sample in a study of cytomegalovirus exposure and HLA in healthy donors. Sequenced by immunoSEQ multiplex PCR; TCRdb stores in-frame clones only, minus some. The table includes about 98,000 clones, approximately 74% detected once. The sample taken for sequencing was PBMCs. Source of these receptors: a male donor in good health and CMV-seronegative. Each CDR3 is given with its conserved first and last residue. D genes are given only for firm matches. Where a row states a size, it is once, few, many or the class of an expanded clone; other rows omit it.

d_gene,abundance,len,j_gene,v_gene,CDR3aa,CDR3nt
-,-,13,TRBJ1-2,TRBV30,CACHQGLGYGYTF,TGTGCCTGCCACCAAGGACTTGGATATGGCTACACCTTC
TRBD1,-,14,TRBJ1-6,TRBV6-5,CASSRDRDNSPLHF,TGTGCCAGCAGTCGGGACAGGGATAATTCACCCCTCCACTTT
-,-,14,TRBJ1-1,TRBV14,CASSQSGKGPEAFF,TGTGCCAGCAGCCAATCCGGGAAAGGGCCTGAAGCTTTCTTT
TRBD1,-,15,TRBJ2-5,TRBV30,CAWSHTGGAAETQYF,TGTGCCTGGAGTCATACAGGGGGCGCGGCAGAGACCCAGTACTTC
TRBD1,-,14,TRBJ2-5,TRBV5-1,CASSLQGLEETQYF,TGCGCCAGCAGTTTACAGGGGTTGGAGGAGACCCAGTACTTC
-,few,13,TRBJ1-2,TRBV11-2,CASSLGSGSGYTF,TGTGCCAGCAGCTTAGGATCTGGGAGCGGCTACACCTTC
-,-,18,TRBJ2-3,TRBV5-5,CASSLGIHRNFVKDTQYF,TGTGCCAGCAGCTTGGGTATCCACAGGAATTTCGTTAAAGATACGCAGTATTTT
TRBD2,-,13,TRBJ2-1,TRBV2,CASSRLAGNEQFF,TGTGCCAGCAGTAGGCTAGCGGGCAATGAGCAGTTCTTC
-,-,14,TRBJ1-2,TRBV7-2,CASSLPQAPYGYTF,TGTGCCAGCAGCCTACCACAGGCCCCTTATGGCTACACCTTC
-,once,14,TRBJ1-1,TRBV28,CASSFGVLEGEAFF,TGTGCCAGCAGTTTTGGTGTCTTGGAGGGTGAAGCTTTCTTT
-,-,15,TRBJ1-5,TRBV19,CASSEGGRMHQPQHF,TGTGCCAGTAGTGAAGGGGGTCGTATGCATCAGCCCCAGCATTTT
TRBD2,-,13,TRBJ2-5,TRBV5-6,CASSLSGRETQYF,TGTGCCAGCAGCCTTAGCGGGAGAGAGACCCAGTACTTC
-,once,15,TRBJ1-2,TRBV19,CASTHGTTVRYGYTF,TGTGCCAGTACCCATGGTACCACAGTGCGCTATGGCTACACCTTC
-,-,12,TRBJ2-1,TRBV6-5,CASSYSTGALFF,TGTGCCAGCAGTTACTCGACAGGAGCGTTGTTCTTC
-,-,13,TRBJ1-5,TRBV5-6,CASSLAGDSPQHF,TGTGCCAGCAGCTTGGCCGGGGACTCGCCCCAGCATTTT
-,-,15,TRBJ1-4,TRBV4-1,CASSQVKGRNEKLFF,TGCGCCAGCAGCCAAGTAAAGGGGAGGAATGAAAAACTGTTTTTT
TRBD2,-,16,TRBJ2-1,TRBV19,CASSIVGLASGNEQFF,TGTGCCAGTAGTATTGTCGGACTAGCTTCAGGCAATGAGCAGTTCTTC
-,-,15,TRBJ1-4,TRBV9,CASSVLQGPNEKLFF,TGTGCCAGCAGCGTATTGCAGGGTCCTAATGAAAAACTGTTTTTT
-,-,13,TRBJ2-7,TRBV28,CATQGLSTGEQYF,TGTGCCACCCAAGGACTTTCCACCGGCGAGCAGTACTTC
TRBD2,few,17,TRBJ2-1,TRBV4-3,CASSQDRSSGRRNEQFF,TGCGCCAGCAGCCAAGATCGAAGTAGCGGGAGAAGGAATGAGCAGTTCTTC
-,-,15,TRBJ2-5,TRBV14,CASSQVGSTRETQYF,TGTGCCAGCAGCCAAGTGGGCAGCACCAGGGAGACCCAGTACTTC
TRBD2,-,16,TRBJ2-7,TRBV7-6,CASSLARLAGEDEQYF,TGTGCCAGCAGCTTAGCACGGCTAGCGGGAGAGGACGAGCAGTACTTC
-,-,16,TRBJ1-1,TRBV4-2,CASSQPPAEERTEAFF,TGTGCCAGCAGCCAACCCCCAGCGGAGGAACGGACTGAAGCTTTCTTT
TRBD2,-,15,TRBJ2-2,TRBV5-4,CASSLGLATIGELFF,TGTGCCAGCAGCTTGGGACTAGCGACGATCGGGGAGCTGTTTTTT
-,-,19,TRBJ2-6,TRBV7-3,CASATGKPITSSGANVLTF,TGTGCCAGCGCGACGGGGAAGCCAATAACAAGCTCTGGGGCCAACGTCCTGACTTTC
-,-,14,TRBJ1-2,TRBV11-2,CASSSLAGIYGYTF,TGTGCCAGCAGCTCCCTTGCGGGCATTTATGGCTACACCTTC
-,-,13,TRBJ1-2,TRBV5-1,CASSLDRTHGYTF,TGCGCCAGCAGCTTGGACAGGACGCATGGCTACACCTTC